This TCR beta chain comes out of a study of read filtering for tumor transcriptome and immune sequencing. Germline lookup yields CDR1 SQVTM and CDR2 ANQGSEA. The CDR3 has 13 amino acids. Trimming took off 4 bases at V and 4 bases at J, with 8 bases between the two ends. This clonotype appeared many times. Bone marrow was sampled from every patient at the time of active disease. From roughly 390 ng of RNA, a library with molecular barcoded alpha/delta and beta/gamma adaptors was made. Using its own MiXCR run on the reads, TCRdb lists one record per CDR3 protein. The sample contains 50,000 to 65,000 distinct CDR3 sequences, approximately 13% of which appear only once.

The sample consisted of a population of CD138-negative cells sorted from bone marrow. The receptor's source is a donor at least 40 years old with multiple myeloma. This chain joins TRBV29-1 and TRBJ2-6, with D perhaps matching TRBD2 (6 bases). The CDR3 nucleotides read TGCAGCGTTGTTGGGGGGGGGGCCAACGTCCTGACTTTC. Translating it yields CSVVGGGANVLTF.